These 24 T cell receptor beta chains originate from one sample sequenced in a study of regulatory T cells in long-lasting Graves disease. According to the study, TCR beta libraries were built with iRepertoire HTBI primers and CDR3-region Arm-PCR. TCRdb redid the calling of the multiplex PCR reads with MiXCR, one entry per CDR3 protein. The sample contains 560,000 or so distinct CDR3 sequences, roughly a sixth of which appear only once. Time point meaning: newly diagnosed GD, antithyroid drugs for less than 3 months. PBMCs were the source of the RNA used for TCR sequencing. Separately, the same data were catalogued under a study of T cells in Graves' hyperthyroidism and ophthalmopathy.

Sequenced here: peripheral blood mononuclear cells (PBMCs), sampled at new diagnosis, from a patient treated with antithyroid drugs. The receptors were sampled from a man between 18 and 29 years old with Graves disease.

In this sample, this clonotype turned up a few times. This rearrangement joins TRBV20-1 to TRBJ2-5; D uncertain. Germline CDR1 and CDR2: DFQATT and SNEGSKA (reference sequence). The CDR3 runs 11 residues. Here the CDR3 DNA reads TGCAGCCGAGTTAAGAGGGAGACCCAGTACTTC. It encodes CSRVKRETQYF.

A few counts support this clonotype. The rearrangement joins TRBV7-8 to TRBJ1-2; no firm D call. The CDR3 loop spans 13 amino acids. Trimming cost V 0 bases and J 4 bases, with 6 bases left between them. CDR1 and CDR2 from the germline V gene are SGHVS and FQNEAQ. In nucleotides, the CDR3 is TGTGCCAGCAGCTTAGCAGCCCGCTATGGCTACACCTTC. It is translated as CASSLAARYGYTF.

The chain has TRBV12-5 and TRBJ2-2; 7 bases are shared with TRBD1. The CDR3 runs 16 residues. Germline V gene lookup returns CDR1 LGHNT and CDR2 FRNRAP. The J segment lost 2 bases and the V segment lost 5 bases, leaving 8 bases of the junction unmatched. The CDR3 coding sequence is TGTGCTAGTGGTCTACCTACAGGGGTAAACACCGGGGAGCTGTTTTTT. It yields the protein CASGLPTGVNTGELFF. Full variable domain (outside the CDR3, taken from reference TRBV12-5 and TRBJ2-2): DARVTQTPRHKVTEMGQEVTMRCQPILGHNTVFWYRQTMMQGLELLAYFRNRAPLDDSGMPKDRFSAEMPDATLATLKIQPSEPRDSAVYFCASGLPTGVNTGELFFGEGSRLTVL.

Many counts were recorded for this clonotype. At one end the junction does not follow the germline gene, possibly because of a read error. V is TRBV3-1 and J is TRBJ2-7; perhaps TRBD2 as D (5 bases). The CDR3 has 15 residues. Germline V gene data show CDR1 as LGHDT and CDR2 as YNNKEL (reference sequence). This CDR3 reads CASSKEGKAGYEQYF. DNA of the CDR3: TGTGCCAGCAGCAAAGAGGGCAAGGCAGGCTACGAGCAGTACTTC.

Ten or more counts support this clonotype. This rearrangement joins TRBV7-8 to TRBJ2-7; 9 positions agree with TRBD2. This CDR3 is built from 16 residues. Trimming took 5 bases from V and 4 from J; bases not matched to a gene: 12. The germline V gene encodes CDR1 SGHVS and CDR2 FQNEAQ. The CDR3 DNA is TGTGCCAGCAGCCCCCACCGACTAGCGGCTGAATACGAGCAGTACTTC. Amino acid sequence: CASSPHRLAAEYEQYF.

This rearrangement joins TRBV20-1 to TRBJ2-1; 9 positions agree with TRBD2. The CDR3 has 15 residues. The trim removed 0 bases at V and 5 bases at J, leaving 5 bases unmatched. Germline CDR1 reads DFQATT; CDR2 reads SNEGSKA (reference sequence). The CDR3 nucleotides are TGCAGTGCTAGAGAAGGGACTAGCACAAACAATGAGCAGTTCTTC. This encodes CSAREGTSTNNEQFF.

This clonotype was observed a handful of times. The genes are TRBV5-1 and TRBJ2-7, with TRBD2 matching over 13 bases. In germline, CDR1 is SGHRS, CDR2 YFSETQ. The trim removed 2 bases at V and 0 bases at J, leaving 2 bases unmatched. The CDR3 runs 16 residues. The CDR3 sequence: CASSFGLAGASYEQYF. The CDR3 nucleotides read TGCGCCAGCAGCTTTGGACTAGCGGGGGCCTCCTACGAGCAGTACTTC.

The chain joins TRBV10-3 to TRBJ2-2, with 8 positions matching TRBD2. V trimming: 5 bases; J trimming: 6 bases; junction bases outside the gene matches: 5. The germline V gene has CDR1 ENHRY and CDR2 SYGVKD. CDR3 size: 14 residues. CDR3 sequence: CAISPGLGSGELFF. The CDR3 DNA sequence: TGTGCCATCAGTCCGGGACTAGGTTCCGGGGAGCTGTTTTTT.

This clonotype was recorded at least ten times. This chain joins TRBV7-9 and TRBJ2-5; possible D gene TRBD2, 6 bases. The CDR3 is made up of 15 amino acids. Trimming removed 5 bases from V and 2 bases from J, with 15 bases in between. Germline V gene sequence: CDR1 SEHNR, CDR2 FQNEAQ (reference sequence). In nucleotides, the CDR3 is TGTGCCAGCAGCCCCAGAGGGACTGGGCAAGAGACCCAGTACTTC. Its protein product is CASSPRGTGQETQYF.

This clonotype was recorded many times. The chain employs TRBV20-1 and TRBJ2-3; 9 nucleotides agree with TRBD2. The CDR3 covers 14 residues. From germline, CDR1 is DFQATT and CDR2 SNEGSKA (reference sequence). J lost 4 bases, V lost 0 bases, and 2 bases had no gene match. The CDR3 DNA is TGCAGTGCTAGAGATAGCGGGAGTCCAGATACGCAGTATTTT. Its protein product is CSARDSGSPDTQYF.

This clonotype was seen many times. The CDR3 sequence is CASSAHGTSDYEQYF. CDR3 in DNA: TGTGCCAGCAGCGCCCACGGGACTAGCGACTACGAGCAGTACTTC. V usage is TRBV13 and J usage is TRBJ2-7; 10 bases map to TRBD2. With 5 bases clipped from V and 3 bases from J, the junction kept 7 bases outside the gene matches. The germline gives CDR1 PRHDT, CDR2 FYEKMQ (reference sequence). This CDR3 contains 15 residues.

The chain couples TRBV27 to TRBJ2-5; TRBD2 agrees at 11 bases. Per germline, CDR1 MNHEY and CDR2 SMNVEV (reference sequence). V gave up 6 bases and J gave up 3 bases; unmatched junction bases: 15. This CDR3 comprises 18 residues. CDR3 nucleotides: TGTGCCAGCAGCCTTATCTCCGTGGGGGGACTAGCGGAAGAGACCCAGTACTTC. Amino acids: CASSLISVGGLAEETQYF.

The CDR3 is CASSRTSLNEQYF. As DNA, the CDR3 is TGTGCCAGCTCTAGGACTAGTCTCAACGAGCAGTACTTC. The chain joins TRBV12-3 or TRBV12-4 to TRBJ2-7, with 7 positions matching TRBD2. The V and J ends lost 8 bases and 5 bases, in that order; junction bases with no gene match: 9. The CDR3 extends over 13 amino acids.

This chain connects TRBV2 to TRBJ2-7, with 7 nucleotides matching TRBD2. V trimming: 9 bases; J trimming: 2 bases; junction bases outside the gene matches: 10. Germline V CDR1 and CDR2: SNHLY, FYNNEI. This CDR3 is built from 14 residues. The CDR3 bases are TGTGCCAGTTGGGAGGGACTACTGACCTACGAGCAGTACTTC. It translates to CASWEGLLTYEQYF.

The table lists this clonotype with many counts. The chain carries TRBV28 and TRBJ2-5; D not certain. The CDR3 totals 13 residues. V lost 3 bases and J 7 bases, leaving 12 bases between the germline ends. Germline V lookup: CDR1 MDHEN, CDR2 SYDVKM. The CDR3 region is CASSLGRWGTQYF. CDR3 DNA: TGTGCCAGCAGTTTGGGCCGGTGGGGGACCCAGTACTTC.

This clonotype appeared a few times. V is TRBV11-2 and J is TRBJ2-5; D possibly corresponds to TRBD2 (5 bases). V lost 1 base and J 5 bases, leaving 11 bases between the germline ends. This CDR3 is built from 14 residues. Germline assignment: CDR1 SGHAT and CDR2 FQNNGV. CDR3 amino acids: CASSLVEAGETQYF. CDR3 DNA sequence: TGTGCCAGCAGCTTAGTGGAGGCCGGGGAGACCCAGTACTTC.

This clonotype appeared a single time. V gene TRBV7-2 combines with J gene TRBJ2-1; 9 nucleotides agree with TRBD1. The J call is doubtful: the DNA matches TRBJ2-3 better. Germline CDR1 is SGHTA and CDR2 is FQGNSA. This CDR3 region has 16 residues. CDR3 in DNA: TGTGCCAGCACTACACCGGGACAGGGAAGGACAGATACGCAGTATTTT. Its protein product is CASTTPGQGRTDTQYF.

This clonotype was detected a few times. The chain is built from TRBV20-1 and TRBJ2-3; a weak D match, TRBD1 (6 bases). The germline V gene encodes CDR1 DFQATT and CDR2 SNEGSKA (reference sequence). This CDR3 is 14 amino acids long. V was pared by 6 bases and J by 2 bases, with 15 bases between. The CDR3 DNA reads TGCAGTGCCGACCCGGGACAAATCACAGATACGCAGTATTTT. Protein: CSADPGQITDTQYF.

Details on this clonotype: The junction departs from germline at one end; a sequencing error may be responsible. This chain joins TRBV2 and TRBJ1-6; 8 bases line up with TRBD1. The CDR3 runs 15 residues. Germline V gene data show CDR1 as SNHLY and CDR2 as FYNNEI. As DNA, the CDR3 is TGTGCCAGCAGCTCACAGGGACAGGCGACGTCACGCCTCCACTTT. This gives the protein CASSSQGQATSRLHF.

This clonotype was detected ten times or more. This chain links TRBV6-2 or TRBV6-3 with TRBJ2-7, with TRBD2 matching over 11 bases. This CDR3 has 15 amino acids. Trimming at V came to 6 bases and at J to 5 bases, leaving 9 bases not matched to a gene. The germline V gene has CDR1 MNHEY and CDR2 SVGEGT. The CDR3 loop reads CASSTTSGRTHEQYF. CDR3 DNA: TGTGCCAGCAGCACAACTAGCGGGAGAACCCACGAGCAGTACTTC.

The CDR3 bases are TGTGCCAGTGGTACGGTGGTAAACACCGGGGAGCTGTTTTTT. It yields the protein CASGTVVNTGELFF. V and J are TRBV19 and TRBJ2-2; D is undetermined. Germline assignment: CDR1 LNHDA and CDR2 SQIVND (reference sequence). The V gene lost 8 bases and the J gene lost 2 bases, with 12 bases spanning the gap. The CDR3 length is 14 residues.

The chain uses TRBV27 and TRBJ2-7; D might be TRBD1 (6 bases). Germline CDR1 and CDR2: MNHEY and SMNVEV (reference sequence). CDR3 length: 15 residues. V was shortened by 5 bases and J by 4 bases, with 18 bases between the two germline ends. The CDR3 coding sequence is TGTGCCAGCAGTCCCATCCCGGGACACAATTACGAGCAGTACTTC. Amino acid sequence: CASSPIPGHNYEQYF.

This clonotype has a single count. J is TRBJ2-1 and V is TRBV30; no reliable D call. With 0 bases removed from V and 10 bases from J, the gap between germline ends came to 13 bases. From germline, CDR1 is GTSNPN and CDR2 SVGIG (reference sequence). CDR3 length: 13 amino acids. CDR3 region: CAWSVYSSYEQFF. In DNA form, the CDR3 reads TGTGCCTGGAGTGTCTACAGCTCCTACGAGCAGTTCTTC.

This clonotype was observed at least ten times. The chain has TRBV5-1 and TRBJ2-3, with 7 nucleotides matching TRBD1. CDR1 SGHRS and CDR2 YFSETQ come from the germline V gene. V shed 5 bases and J 4 bases; nucleotides not matched to a gene: 13. The CDR3 length is 16 residues. The CDR3 DNA follows: TGCGCCAGCAGACTGACAGGGAATAATTTGGCAGATACGCAGTATTTT. Amino acids: CASRLTGNNLADTQYF.